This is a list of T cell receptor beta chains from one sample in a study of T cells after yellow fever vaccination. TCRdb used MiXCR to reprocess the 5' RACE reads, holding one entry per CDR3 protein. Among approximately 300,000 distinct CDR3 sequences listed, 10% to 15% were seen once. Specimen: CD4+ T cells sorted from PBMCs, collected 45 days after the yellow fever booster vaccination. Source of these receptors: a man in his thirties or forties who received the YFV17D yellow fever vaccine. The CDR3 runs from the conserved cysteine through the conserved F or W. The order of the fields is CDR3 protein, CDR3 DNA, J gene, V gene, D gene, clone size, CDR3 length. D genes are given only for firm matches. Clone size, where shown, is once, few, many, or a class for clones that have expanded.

CDR3 protein: CASNFAGGVRVTQYF; CDR3 DNA: TGCGCCAGCAATTTTGCGGGAGGAGTTAGGGTTACGCAGTATTTT; J gene: TRBJ2-3; V gene: TRBV5-1; D gene: TRBD2; clone size: -; CDR3 length: 15
CDR3 protein: CASSFTGGGNTEAFF; CDR3 DNA: TGCGCCAGCAGCTTTACAGGGGGCGGAAACACTGAAGCTTTCTTT; J gene: TRBJ1-1; V gene: TRBV5-1; D gene: TRBD1; clone size: many; CDR3 length: 15
CDR3 protein: CSVAIAGGLYEQYF; CDR3 DNA: TGCAGCGTCGCAATAGCGGGAGGGCTCTACGAGCAGTACTTC; J gene: TRBJ2-7; V gene: TRBV29-1; D gene: TRBD2; clone size: -; CDR3 length: 14
CDR3 protein: CSARGPFSSYEQYF; CDR3 DNA: TGCAGTGCTAGAGGGCCGTTCAGCTCCTACGAGCAGTACTTC; J gene: TRBJ2-7; V gene: TRBV20-1; D gene: -; clone size: -; CDR3 length: 14
CDR3 protein: CSASTPGIDNEQFF; CDR3 DNA: TGCAGTGCTAGCACCCCTGGAATAGACAATGAGCAGTTCTTC; J gene: TRBJ2-1; V gene: TRBV20-1; D gene: -; clone size: few; CDR3 length: 14
CDR3 protein: CASSTNRVGEQFF; CDR3 DNA: TGTGCCAGTAGTACCAATAGGGTTGGAGAGCAGTTCTTC; J gene: TRBJ2-1; V gene: TRBV19; D gene: -; clone size: many; CDR3 length: 13
CDR3 protein: CATHAGTGDTGELFF; CDR3 DNA: TGTGCCACACATGCCGGGACAGGGGACACCGGGGAGCTGTTTTTT; J gene: TRBJ2-2; V gene: TRBV24-1; D gene: TRBD1; clone size: few; CDR3 length: 15
CDR3 protein: CASSLARQQETQYF; CDR3 DNA: TGCGCCAGCAGCTTGGCAAGGCAGCAAGAGACCCAGTACTTC; J gene: TRBJ2-5; V gene: TRBV5-1; D gene: -; clone size: few; CDR3 length: 14
CDR3 protein: CSVEPGDSSTYNEQFF; CDR3 DNA: TGCAGCGTTGAACCTGGCGACAGCTCAACCTACAATGAGCAGTTCTTC; J gene: TRBJ2-1; V gene: TRBV29-1; D gene: -; clone size: many; CDR3 length: 16
CDR3 protein: CASSPMTSLFLYEQYF; CDR3 DNA: TGTGCCAGCTCACCCATGACTAGCCTTTTTTTGTACGAGCAGTACTTC; J gene: TRBJ2-7; V gene: TRBV18; D gene: TRBD2; clone size: few; CDR3 length: 16
CDR3 protein: CSARGGTNNQPQHF; CDR3 DNA: TGCAGTGCTAGGGGCGGGACAAACAATCAGCCCCAGCATTTT; J gene: TRBJ1-5; V gene: TRBV20-1; D gene: -; clone size: -; CDR3 length: 14
CDR3 protein: CASSPVRSSYEQYF; CDR3 DNA: TGTGCCAGCAGCCCCGTCAGGAGCTCCTACGAGCAGTACTTC; J gene: TRBJ2-7; V gene: TRBV5-4; D gene: -; clone size: -; CDR3 length: 14
CDR3 protein: CSVGRSSYNEQFF; CDR3 DNA: TGCAGCGTTGGTAGGTCTTCCTACAATGAGCAGTTCTTC; J gene: TRBJ2-1; V gene: TRBV29-1; D gene: -; clone size: -; CDR3 length: 13
CDR3 protein: CASSDIGTGGNEQFF; CDR3 DNA: TGTGCCAGCAGTGACATAGGGACTGGGGGCAATGAGCAGTTCTTC; J gene: TRBJ2-1; V gene: TRBV6-4; D gene: -; clone size: -; CDR3 length: 15
CDR3 protein: CASSQDRANYGYTF; CDR3 DNA: TGTGCCAGCAGCCAAGACAGAGCTAACTATGGCTACACCTTC; J gene: TRBJ1-2; V gene: TRBV4-2; D gene: -; clone size: -; CDR3 length: 14
CDR3 protein: CASSVTRPRQYF; CDR3 DNA: TGTGCCAGCAGCGTGACACGTCCCCGGCAGTACTTC; J gene: TRBJ2-7; V gene: TRBV2; D gene: -; clone size: -; CDR3 length: 12
CDR3 protein: CSASKDRSTDTQYF; CDR3 DNA: TGCAGTGCTAGCAAGGACAGGAGCACAGATACGCAGTATTTT; J gene: TRBJ2-3; V gene: TRBV20-1; D gene: TRBD1; clone size: many; CDR3 length: 14
CDR3 protein: CSATNLGPREQFF; CDR3 DNA: TGCAGTGCCACTAACCTTGGGCCACGAGAGCAGTTCTTC; J gene: TRBJ2-1; V gene: TRBV20-1; D gene: -; clone size: -; CDR3 length: 13
CDR3 protein: CASSGALAYTDTQYF; CDR3 DNA: TGTGCCAGTAGTGGGGCCCTGGCTTACACAGATACGCAGTATTTT; J gene: TRBJ2-3; V gene: TRBV19; D gene: -; clone size: -; CDR3 length: 15
CDR3 protein: CASSLPGSFNEQFF; CDR3 DNA: TGTGCCAGCAGCTTACCCGGCAGTTTCAATGAGCAGTTCTTC; J gene: TRBJ2-1; V gene: TRBV7-2; D gene: -; clone size: -; CDR3 length: 14
CDR3 protein: CASKNRDYNEQFF; CDR3 DNA: TGTGCCAGCAAGAACCGGGACTACAATGAGCAGTTCTTC; J gene: TRBJ2-1; V gene: TRBV12-3/TRBV12-4; D gene: -; clone size: -; CDR3 length: 13
CDR3 protein: CASSAGLAERPGYF; CDR3 DNA: TGTGCCAGCAGTGCGGGACTAGCGGAGAGACCCGGATACTTC; J gene: TRBJ2-7; V gene: TRBV6-1; D gene: TRBD2; clone size: -; CDR3 length: 14
CDR3 protein: CSVGHLLTSTEAFF; CDR3 DNA: TGCAGCGTTGGGCATCTACTGACTAGCACTGAAGCTTTCTTT; J gene: TRBJ1-1; V gene: TRBV29-1; D gene: -; clone size: -; CDR3 length: 14
CDR3 protein: CASSFSVNTGELFF; CDR3 DNA: TGTGCCAGCAGCTTCTCTGTGAACACCGGGGAGCTGTTTTTT; J gene: TRBJ2-2; V gene: TRBV7-2; D gene: -; clone size: few; CDR3 length: 14
CDR3 protein: CASSQAPRAGGLNEQFF; CDR3 DNA: TGCGCCAGCAGCCAAGCCCCCCGGGCGGGAGGATTAAATGAGCAGTTCTTC; J gene: TRBJ2-1; V gene: TRBV4-3; D gene: TRBD2; clone size: -; CDR3 length: 17
CDR3 protein: CASSVSGSPGRNEQYF; CDR3 DNA: TGTGCCAGCAGCGTAAGCGGGAGCCCAGGACGGAACGAGCAGTACTTC; J gene: TRBJ2-7; V gene: TRBV6-1; D gene: TRBD2; clone size: few; CDR3 length: 16
CDR3 protein: CASSPLSGARNIQYF; CDR3 DNA: TGTGCCAGCTCACCCCTTTCGGGAGCACGGAACATTCAGTACTTC; J gene: TRBJ2-4; V gene: TRBV18; D gene: -; clone size: -; CDR3 length: 15
CDR3 protein: CASSYGGGETQYF; CDR3 DNA: TGTGCCAGCAGTTACGGGGGCGGGGAGACCCAGTACTTC; J gene: TRBJ2-5; V gene: TRBV6-5; D gene: -; clone size: -; CDR3 length: 13
CDR3 protein: CASTSTVGDTQYF; CDR3 DNA: TGTGCCAGTACCTCGACTGTAGGAGATACGCAGTATTTT; J gene: TRBJ2-3; V gene: TRBV19; D gene: -; clone size: few; CDR3 length: 13
CDR3 protein: CASNDLTSGAYNEQFF; CDR3 DNA: TGTGCCAGCAACGATTTGACTAGCGGGGCGTACAATGAGCAGTTCTTC; J gene: TRBJ2-1; V gene: TRBV7-9; D gene: TRBD2; clone size: few; CDR3 length: 16
CDR3 protein: CASSFGRESSYNEQFF; CDR3 DNA: TGTGCCAGCAGCTTCGGACGGGAGAGCTCCTACAATGAGCAGTTCTTC; J gene: TRBJ2-1; V gene: TRBV5-4; D gene: -; clone size: -; CDR3 length: 16
CDR3 protein: CASSKGGSVLDNEQFF; CDR3 DNA: TGTGCCAGTAGTAAAGGGGGCTCCGTATTGGACAATGAGCAGTTCTTC; J gene: TRBJ2-1; V gene: TRBV19; D gene: TRBD1; clone size: -; CDR3 length: 16
CDR3 protein: CASSPIRQGAPYEQYF; CDR3 DNA: TGTGCCAGCTCACCAATCAGACAGGGGGCCCCATACGAGCAGTACTTC; J gene: TRBJ2-7; V gene: TRBV18; D gene: TRBD1; clone size: -; CDR3 length: 16
CDR3 protein: CASKNSGEGTTYEQYF; CDR3 DNA: TGTGCCAGCAAGAACAGCGGGGAGGGAACTACCTACGAGCAGTACTTC; J gene: TRBJ2-7; V gene: TRBV2; D gene: TRBD2; clone size: -; CDR3 length: 16
CDR3 protein: CSASQIDRAAFF; CDR3 DNA: TGCAGTGCTAGTCAGATAGACAGGGCTGCTTTCTTT; J gene: TRBJ1-1; V gene: TRBV20-1; D gene: TRBD1; clone size: -; CDR3 length: 12
CDR3 protein: CATRFIGATNEKLFF; CDR3 DNA: TGTGCCACCAGGTTTATCGGAGCAACTAATGAAAAACTGTTTTTT; J gene: TRBJ1-4; V gene: TRBV2; D gene: -; clone size: few; CDR3 length: 15
CDR3 protein: CSASRGNYGYTF; CDR3 DNA: TGCAGTGCTAGTCGGGGGAACTATGGCTACACCTTC; J gene: TRBJ1-2; V gene: TRBV20-1; D gene: -; clone size: -; CDR3 length: 12
CDR3 protein: CASSARWEQYF; CDR3 DNA: TGTGCCAGCAGCGCCCGGTGGGAGCAGTACTTC; J gene: TRBJ2-7; V gene: TRBV21-1; D gene: -; clone size: few; CDR3 length: 11
CDR3 protein: CASSLGARPPYNEQFF; CDR3 DNA: TGTGCCAGCAGCTTAGGGGCGCGGCCCCCCTACAATGAGCAGTTCTTC; J gene: TRBJ2-1; V gene: TRBV7-2; D gene: -; clone size: -; CDR3 length: 16
CDR3 protein: CATNEGGLGEQFF; CDR3 DNA: TGTGCCACCAACGAGGGAGGGCTCGGTGAGCAGTTCTTC; J gene: TRBJ2-1; V gene: TRBV24-1; D gene: TRBD2; clone size: -; CDR3 length: 13
CDR3 protein: CASSTSGLAGAQNEQFF; CDR3 DNA: TGTGCCAGCAGCACCTCAGGACTAGCGGGAGCCCAAAATGAGCAGTTCTTC; J gene: TRBJ2-1; V gene: TRBV5-4; D gene: TRBD2; clone size: -; CDR3 length: 17
CDR3 protein: CAISGDRGPQETQYF; CDR3 DNA: TGTGCCATCAGCGGGGACAGGGGGCCCCAAGAGACCCAGTACTTC; J gene: TRBJ2-5; V gene: TRBV10-3; D gene: TRBD1; clone size: -; CDR3 length: 15
CDR3 protein: CASSWGQGRSEQYF; CDR3 DNA: TGCGCCAGCAGCTGGGGACAGGGGAGGTCGGAGCAGTACTTC; J gene: TRBJ2-7; V gene: TRBV5-1; D gene: TRBD1; clone size: few; CDR3 length: 14
CDR3 protein: CASSQSSGRHNEQFF; CDR3 DNA: TGCGCCAGCAGTCAATCTAGCGGGAGGCACAATGAGCAGTTCTTC; J gene: TRBJ2-1; V gene: TRBV23-1; D gene: TRBD2; clone size: -; CDR3 length: 15
CDR3 protein: CASSLTPSGRAGADTQYF; CDR3 DNA: TGCGCCAGCAGCTTAACACCTAGCGGGAGGGCCGGGGCAGATACGCAGTATTTT; J gene: TRBJ2-3; V gene: TRBV5-1; D gene: TRBD2; clone size: few; CDR3 length: 18
CDR3 protein: CASSSRLGNTIYF; CDR3 DNA: TGTGCCAGCAGCTCTCGGCTCGGAAACACCATATATTTT; J gene: TRBJ1-3; V gene: TRBV7-2; D gene: -; clone size: few; CDR3 length: 13
CDR3 protein: CASSGTPTDTQYF; CDR3 DNA: TGCGCCAGCAGCGGAACTCCAACAGATACGCAGTATTTT; J gene: TRBJ2-3; V gene: TRBV5-1; D gene: -; clone size: few; CDR3 length: 13
CDR3 protein: CASSQDLYEQYF; CDR3 DNA: TGTGCCAGCAGCCAAGATTTATACGAGCAGTACTTC; J gene: TRBJ2-7; V gene: TRBV3-1; D gene: -; clone size: few; CDR3 length: 12
CDR3 protein: CASSQEQLADILGNEQFF; CDR3 DNA: TGTGCCAGCAGCCAAGAGCAACTAGCGGACATCCTGGGGAATGAGCAGTTCTTC; J gene: TRBJ2-1; V gene: TRBV4-2; D gene: TRBD2; clone size: -; CDR3 length: 18
CDR3 protein: CSARALSGRGADTQYF; CDR3 DNA: TGCAGTGCTAGAGCCCTTAGCGGACGAGGGGCAGATACGCAGTATTTT; J gene: TRBJ2-3; V gene: TRBV20-1; D gene: -; clone size: -; CDR3 length: 16
CDR3 protein: CASSDYSGRATDTQYF; CDR3 DNA: TGTGCCAGCAGCGACTATAGCGGGAGAGCGACAGATACGCAGTATTTT; J gene: TRBJ2-3; V gene: TRBV7-2; D gene: TRBD2; clone size: few; CDR3 length: 16
CDR3 protein: CASSFGLVNNEQFF; CDR3 DNA: TGTGCCAGCAGTTTCGGGCTAGTTAACAATGAGCAGTTCTTC; J gene: TRBJ2-1; V gene: TRBV27; D gene: -; clone size: -; CDR3 length: 14
CDR3 protein: CASSLNNRGNEQFF; CDR3 DNA: TGTGCCAGCAGCTTAAATAACAGGGGGAATGAGCAGTTCTTC; J gene: TRBJ2-1; V gene: TRBV7-9; D gene: TRBD1; clone size: -; CDR3 length: 14
CDR3 protein: CASRYRENEQFF; CDR3 DNA: TGTGCCAGCAGATACAGGGAGAATGAGCAGTTCTTC; J gene: TRBJ2-1; V gene: TRBV12-3/TRBV12-4; D gene: -; clone size: -; CDR3 length: 12
CDR3 protein: CASSLDRLASTGELFF; CDR3 DNA: TGTGCCAGCAGCTTAGACAGACTAGCCTCCACCGGGGAGCTGTTTTTT; J gene: TRBJ2-2; V gene: TRBV7-2; D gene: TRBD2; clone size: -; CDR3 length: 16
CDR3 protein: CSARPGLGGTQYF; CDR3 DNA: TGCAGTGCTAGACCCGGACTAGGTGGGACCCAGTACTTC; J gene: TRBJ2-5; V gene: TRBV20-1; D gene: TRBD2; clone size: -; CDR3 length: 13
CDR3 protein: CASSLGTSGRNEQFF; CDR3 DNA: TGTGCCAGCAGCCTTGGGACTAGCGGGAGGAATGAGCAGTTCTTC; J gene: TRBJ2-1; V gene: TRBV11-2; D gene: TRBD2; clone size: few; CDR3 length: 15
CDR3 protein: CASRLGGSGSWETQYF; CDR3 DNA: TGTGCCAGCAGACTGGGGGGGAGCGGGAGTTGGGAGACCCAGTACTTC; J gene: TRBJ2-5; V gene: TRBV27; D gene: TRBD2; clone size: -; CDR3 length: 16
CDR3 protein: CASSLGLGYTGELFF; CDR3 DNA: TGCGCCAGCAGCCTTGGTCTCGGCTACACCGGGGAGCTGTTTTTT; J gene: TRBJ2-2; V gene: TRBV5-1; D gene: -; clone size: many; CDR3 length: 15
CDR3 protein: CASISRSYEQYF; CDR3 DNA: TGTGCCAGCATATCCCGAAGCTACGAGCAGTACTTC; J gene: TRBJ2-7; V gene: TRBV12-3/TRBV12-4; D gene: -; clone size: few; CDR3 length: 12